The 9 T cell receptor beta chains reported below all come from one sample, sequenced in a study of T cells in Graves' hyperthyroidism and ophthalmopathy (dated by TCRdb to about 2019). Preparation of the library involved multiplex PCR. Data came from an Illumina HiSeq 2000. The TCR beta CDR3 regions were amplified from the RNA transcripts. The TCR CDR3 was subjected to a first round of RT-PCR using the HTBI primer set and the Qiagen OneStep RT-PCR kit. TCRdb reprocessing: public reads trimmed at Q25 with fastp, clones called with MiXCR, in-frame beta chains kept. Rows are combined by CDR3 protein, so each entry shows the most common genes and DNA. The table for this sample lists about 92,000 distinct CDR3 sequences; around 50% of them were counted only once. In total, the top ten clones hold roughly 29% of the sample. Sequencing was done on a sample of blood. The receptors stem from a middle-aged woman with Graves' hyperthyroidism.

In DNA form, the CDR3 reads TGTGCCAGCAGCTTGGAGCCTTCCGGGACAGAGAGCTACACCTTC. Its translation: CASSLEPSGTESYTF. The V gene is TRBV7-2, the J gene TRBJ1-2; 7 positions agree with TRBD1. Trimming cost V 3 bases and J 9 bases; bases outside gene matches: 13. Per germline, CDR1 SGHTA and CDR2 FQGNSA. This CDR3 region has 15 residues.

With respect to this clonotype: One end of the junction is discordant with germline, which a read error may explain. The chain employs TRBV7-9 and TRBJ2-7; 11 bases agree with TRBD1. Germline CDR1 reads SEHNR; CDR2 reads FQNEAQ (reference sequence). This CDR3 comprises 16 residues. The CDR3 sequence: CASSRPGQGAGYERYF. As DNA, the CDR3 is TGTGCCAGCAGCCGGCCCGGACAGGGGGCCGGGTACGAGCGGTACTTC.

This clonotype was observed at least ten times. The rearrangement links TRBV7-8 to TRBJ1-2; 7 nucleotides align to TRBD1. Germline CDR1 is SGHVS and CDR2 is FQNEAQ. V was pared by 5 bases and J by 7 bases, with 10 bases of the junction left unmatched. The CDR3 has 14 amino acids. CDR3 protein: CASSPVNDRAGYTF. The CDR3 bases are TGTGCCAGCAGCCCGGTCAATGACAGGGCTGGCTACACCTTC.

This clonotype was detected ten times or more. CDR3 DNA sequence: TGTGCCAGCAGTATGAAATTTCCCGGGACAGGTACCAACTATGGCTACACCTTC. Translating it yields CASSMKFPGTGTNYGYTF. The chain uses TRBV2 and TRBJ1-2; 8 nucleotides align to TRBD1. J was trimmed by 2 bases and V by 5 bases; bases with no gene match: 16. CDR1 and CDR2 from the germline V gene are SNHLY and FYNNEI. This CDR3 is 18 amino acids long.

The chain joins TRBV29-1 to TRBJ2-5; D is perhaps TRBD2 (6 bases). From germline, CDR1 is SQVTM and CDR2 ANQGSEA. Trimming left V 8 bases short and J 1 base short, with 20 bases between. The CDR3 has 15 amino acids. The CDR3 DNA reads as TGCAGCCCAAAGCGGAGCAGGGAGGTCCAAGAGACCCAGTACTTC. Translated, it gives CSPKRSREVQETQYF. The full variable domain, its missing parts supplied by reference TRBV29-1 and TRBJ2-5, is SAVISQKPSRDICQRGTSLTIQCQVDSQVTMMFWYRQQPGQSLTLIATANQGSEATYESGFVIDKFPISRPNLTFSTLTVSNMSPEDSSIYLCSPKRSREVQETQYFGPGTRLLVL.

J is TRBJ2-5 and V is TRBV7-9, with 7 bases aligning to TRBD2. The trim removed 6 bases at V and 1 base at J, leaving 8 bases unmatched. Germline V gives CDR1 SEHNR, CDR2 FQNEAQ (reference sequence). This CDR3 spans 15 amino acids. The CDR3 loop reads CASSPSGGGQETQYF. CDR3 DNA: TGTGCCAGCAGTCCCAGTGGCGGGGGCCAAGAGACCCAGTACTTC. Supplemented by reference TRBV7-9 and TRBJ2-5, the full variable domain reads DTGVSQNPRHKITKRGQNVTFRCDPISEHNRLYWYRQTLGQGPEFLTYFQNEAQLEKSRLLSDRFSAERPKGSFSTLEIQRTEQGDSAMYLCASSPSGGGQETQYFGPGTRLLVL.

This rearrangement joins TRBV12-1 to TRBJ1-1; the D call in the table, TRBD1, was not verified against the DNA. TRBV12-1 is a known pseudogene. The CDR3 has 13 amino acids. CDR3 nucleotides: TGTGCCAGCAGCTTTGACAGGGGCACTGAAGCTTTCTTT. Translating it yields CASSFDRGTEAFF.

This clonotype was observed at least ten times. An end of the junction does not agree with germline; a read error may underlie this. The chain carries TRBV7-3 and TRBJ1-2; 10 bases line up with TRBD1. The germline V gene encodes CDR1 SGHTA and CDR2 FQGTGA. The CDR3 has 18 residues. This CDR3 reads CASSSAFQGTGAFYGYAF. CDR3 DNA: TGTGCCAGCAGCTCCGCGTTTCAGGGGACAGGGGCCTTCTATGGCTACGCCTTC.

The CDR3 DNA is TGTGCCAGCAGCTTGACAGGGGGCGCAGAAGAAGAACTGTTTTTT. Translated: CASSLTGGAEEELFF. This rearrangement joins TRBV7-3 to TRBJ1-4; 10 bases agree with TRBD1. The CDR3 has 15 residues. J gave up 12 bases and V 3 bases, and 10 bases lay outside the gene matches. CDR1 and CDR2 from the germline V gene are SGHTA and FQGTGA.